Listed here are 9 T cell receptor beta chains from one sample, sequenced in a study of T cell clonality in common variable immunodeficiency. Sequencing used immunoSEQ multiplex PCR; TCRdb keeps in-frame clones, though not all of them. Recorded here are approximately 34,000 clones, with no singletons, and the ten leading clones hold approximately 3.2%. The sample taken for sequencing was peripheral blood mononuclear cells. The receptors stem from a person aged 18 to 75 in good health.

This clone has more than one count but fewer than ten. The read falls 3 residues short of the CDR3 end, and the missing part is taken from the germline J gene. The rearrangement uses TRBV2 and TRBJ2-1; 10 bases are a match to TRBD2. With 6 bases clipped from V and 8 bases from J, the junction kept 4 bases outside the gene matches. The CDR3 spans 13 residues. Germline values: CDR1 SNHLY, CDR2 FYNNEI. The CDR3: CASRGTSEDEQFF. The DNA read from the CDR3 is TGTGCCAGCAGAGGGACTAGCGAGGATGAG. The full variable domain, rest sourced from reference TRBV2 and TRBJ2-1, is EPEVTQTPSHQVTQMGQEVILRCVPISNHLYFYWYRQILGQKVEFLVSFYNNEISEKSEIFDDQFSVERPDGSNFTLKIRSTKLEDSAMYFCASRGTSEDEQFFGPGTRLTVL.

In this sample, this clone turned up many times. Coverage ceases 3 residues before the CDR3 finishes, and the germline J gene fills in the end. V gene TRBV2 combines with J gene TRBJ2-7; 8 nucleotides agree with TRBD1. The length of the CDR3 is 16 residues. The J segment lost 0 bases and the V segment lost 4 bases, leaving 8 bases of the junction unmatched. Germline loops: CDR1 SNHLY, CDR2 FYNNEI. The CDR3 loop reads CASSAQGAGGSYEQYF. The DNA read from the CDR3 is TGTGCCAGCAGTGCGCAGGGGGCCGGGGGCTCCTACGAG.

This clone was counted many times. The read is 3 residues too short to cover the CDR3 end, so that end is filled in from the germline J gene. V and J are TRBV2 and TRBJ1-5, with 8 bases that match TRBD1. CDR1 and CDR2 from the germline V gene are SNHLY and FYNNEI. The CDR3 has 16 amino acids. V dropped 2 bases and J dropped 1; count of bases not matched to a gene: 4. The CDR3 protein is CASSERGQESNQPQHF. Incomplete CDR3 DNA: TGTGCCAGCAGTGAAAGGGGACAGGAGAGCAATCAGCCC.

This clone was observed at least ten times. Sequencing ends 3 residues short of the CDR3 end; the germline J gene provides the rest. The J gene is TRBJ2-1, the V gene TRBV28, with a possible D match to TRBD2 (5 bases). Trimming shortened V by 4 bases and J by 9 bases, and 13 bases separated the two germline ends. Germline V gene data show CDR1 as MDHEN and CDR2 as SYDVKM. The CDR3 extends over 13 amino acids. The sequenced part of the CDR3 DNA is TGTGCCAGCAGTTCGGACCCGCGGGTTGAG. This codes for CASSSDPRVE. The entire CDR3 reads CASSSDPRVEQFF.

The table lists this clone with many counts. The CDR3 end lies 3 residues beyond the end of the read and is filled in from the germline J gene. The chain has TRBV20-1 and TRBJ2-7; D is unresolved. Trimming took 3 bases from V and 1 from J, leaving 10 bases between them. CDR1 DFQATT and CDR2 SNEGSKA come from the germline V gene (reference sequence). The CDR3 has 13 residues. Incomplete CDR3 DNA: TGCAGTGCTAGGTTGTCAGGATCCTACGAG. Its protein is CSARLSGSYE. The whole CDR3 sequence is CSARLSGSYEQYF.

The table lists this clone with many counts. With the read ending 3 residues before the CDR3 end, the germline J gene is used to fill in that end. This chain connects TRBV20-1 to TRBJ1-5; D perhaps matches TRBD1 (5 bases). Looked up from germline, CDR1 is DFQATT and CDR2 is SNEGSKA (reference sequence). With 3 bases removed from V and 0 bases from J, the gap between germline ends came to 18 bases. This CDR3 is 17 amino acids long. CDR3 region: CSARRGGSVNSNQPQHF. The covered CDR3 bases are TGCAGTGCTAGGAGGGGTGGGTCAGTTAATAGCAATCAGCCC.

This clone was counted ten times or more. Coverage ceases 3 residues before the CDR3 finishes, and the germline J gene fills in the end. The rearrangement joins TRBV7-9 to TRBJ1-4; a weak D match, TRBD1 (6 bases). The CDR3 spans 15 residues. The V end was cut by 5 bases, the J end by 8 bases, with 18 bases between. Germline V gene sequence: CDR1 SEHNR, CDR2 FQNEAQ (reference sequence). CDR3 protein: CASSKSGGAREKLFF. The sequenced part of the CDR3 DNA is TGTGCCAGCAGCAAGTCGGGGGGGGCTAGGGAAAAA.

This clone was seen repeatedly, ten times or more. The read terminates 3 residues before the CDR3 end, so the remaining end is supplied by the germline J gene. J is TRBJ2-1 and V is TRBV7-6; 9 bases fit TRBD2. The V segment lost 5 bases and the J segment 8 bases; nucleotides outside the gene matches: 16. Germline-derived CDR1 and CDR2 are SGHVS and FNYEAQ. The CDR3 totals 17 residues. The DNA read from the CDR3 is TGTGCCAGCAGCCCCAATGTTCCGGCTAGCGGGATGTATGAG. This codes for CASSPNVPASGMYE. The whole CDR3 region reads CASSPNVPASGMYEQFF. Looking up the rest from reference TRBV7-6 and TRBJ2-1 gives the full variable domain: GAGVSQSPRYKVTKRGQDVALRCDPISGHVSLYWYRQALGQGPEFLTYFNYEAQQDKSGLPNDRFSAERPEGSISTLTIQRTEQRDSAMYRCASSPNVPASGMYEQFFGPGTRLTVL.

This clone came up many times. The read falls 3 residues short of the CDR3 end, and the missing part is taken from the germline J gene. The chain recombines TRBV20-1 with TRBJ2-1, with 8 bases lining up with TRBD2. This CDR3 contains 14 residues. J gave up 6 bases and V 7 bases, and 11 bases lay outside the gene matches. The V gene's germline CDR1 is DFQATT and CDR2 SNEGSKA (reference sequence). The DNA read from the CDR3 is TGCAGTGGCAGAGCTGGTAGCGGGGCCAATGAG. Protein sequence: CSGRAGSGANE. The whole CDR3 protein reads CSGRAGSGANEQFF.